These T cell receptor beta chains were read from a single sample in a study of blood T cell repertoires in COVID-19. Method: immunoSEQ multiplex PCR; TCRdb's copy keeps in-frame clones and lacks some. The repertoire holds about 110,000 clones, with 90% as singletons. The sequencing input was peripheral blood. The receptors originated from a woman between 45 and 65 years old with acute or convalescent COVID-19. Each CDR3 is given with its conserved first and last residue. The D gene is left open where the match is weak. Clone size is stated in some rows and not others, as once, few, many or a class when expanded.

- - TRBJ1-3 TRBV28 CASSSVGNTIYF TGTGCCAGCAGTTCAGTAGGAAACACCATATATTTT
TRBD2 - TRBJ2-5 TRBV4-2 CASSQDRTREETQYF TGTGCCAGCAGCCAAGATAGGACTAGGGAAGAGACCCAGTACTTC
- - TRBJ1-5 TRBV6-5 CASSSLTDSSNQPQHF TGTGCCAGCAGTTCCCTGACCGACAGTAGCAATCAGCCCCAGCATTTT
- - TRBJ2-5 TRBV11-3 CASSPWGEEETQYF TGTGCCAGCAGCCCCTGGGGGGAGGAGGAGACCCAGTACTTC
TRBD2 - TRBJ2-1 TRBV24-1 CATSDQAGGLANEQFF TGTGCCACCAGTGATCAAGCGGGAGGGCTTGCCAATGAGCAGTTCTTC
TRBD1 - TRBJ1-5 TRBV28 CASLSGGVSNQPQHF TGTGCCAGCCTCTCAGGGGGTGTTAGCAATCAGCCCCAGCATTTT
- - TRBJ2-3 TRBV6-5 CASSYPPGETQYF TGTGCCAGCAGTTACCCCCCCGGGGAAACGCAGTATTTT
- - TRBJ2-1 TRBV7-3 CASSLTETSSYNEQFF TGTGCCAGCAGCTTAACGGAAACTAGCAGCTACAATGAGCAGTTCTTC
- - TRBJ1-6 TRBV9 CASSLETGGSSSPLHF TGTGCCAGCAGCCTAGAGACTGGGGGCTCCTCCTCACCCCTCCACTTT
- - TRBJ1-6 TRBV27 CASSSPTAYNSPLHF TGTGCCAGCAGTTCCCCGACAGCATATAATTCACCCCTCCACTTT
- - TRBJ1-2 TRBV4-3 CASSQDRENTLYGYTF TGCGCCAGCAGCCAAGATCGGGAGAATACGTTGTATGGCTACACCTTC
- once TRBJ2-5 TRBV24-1 CATSDRTDQETQYF TGTGCCACCAGTGACCGGACAGACCAAGAGACCCAGTACTTC
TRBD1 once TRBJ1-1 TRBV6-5 CATHPAGGRTEAFF TGTGCTACGCACCCGGCAGGGGGCAGAACTGAAGCTTTCTTT
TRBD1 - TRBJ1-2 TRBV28 CASSFHYRGRHYGYTF TGTGCCAGCAGTTTTCATTACAGGGGGCGTCACTATGGCTACACCTTC
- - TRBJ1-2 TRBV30 CAWRGGNGANYGYTF TGTGCCTGGAGAGGGGGTAATGGGGCAAACTATGGCTACACCTTC
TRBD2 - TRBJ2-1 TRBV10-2 CASNRGGLVPPLNEQFF TGCGCCAGCAACCGAGGGGGACTAGTCCCTCCCCTCAATGAGCAGTTCTTC
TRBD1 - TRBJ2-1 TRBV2 CASSAGQGYYNEQFF TGTGCCAGCAGTGCCGGACAGGGCTATTACAATGAGCAGTTCTTC
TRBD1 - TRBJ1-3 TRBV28 CASWDRPGNTIYF TGTGCCAGCTGGGACAGGCCCGGAAACACCATATATTTT
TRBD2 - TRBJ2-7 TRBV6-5 CASRPGLAAAYEQYF TGTGCCAGCAGGCCCGGACTAGCGGCCGCCTACGAGCAGTACTTC
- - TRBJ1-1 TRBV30 CAWTHLGTEQGTEAFF TGTGCCTGGACCCATCTAGGTACGGAGCAGGGGACTGAAGCTTTCTTT
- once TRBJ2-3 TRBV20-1 CSALRDWGQYF TGCAGTGCCCTACGGGACTGGGGGCAGTATTTT
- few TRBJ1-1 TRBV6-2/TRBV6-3 CASSYSAGLNTEAFF TGTGCCAGCAGTTACTCGGCAGGGTTGAACACTGAAGCTTTCTTT
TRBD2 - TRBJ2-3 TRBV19 CASSIEATSGDTQYF TGTGCCAGTAGTATAGAGGCGACTAGCGGTGATACGCAGTATTTT
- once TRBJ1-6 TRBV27 CASIGLDSSTLHF TGTGCCAGCATAGGCCTAGACTCTTCCACCCTCCACTTT
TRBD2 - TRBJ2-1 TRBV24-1 CATSDPGTSGGIPYNEQFF TGTGCCACCAGTGATCCCGGGACTAGCGGGGGGATACCCTACAATGAGCAGTTCTTC
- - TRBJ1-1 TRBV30 CAWNQGHSTTEAFF TGTGCCTGGAATCAAGGACATTCGACCACTGAAGCTTTCTTT
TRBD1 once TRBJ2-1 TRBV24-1 CATSDPGTASYNEQFF TGTGCCACCAGTGATCCAGGGACAGCATCCTACAATGAGCAGTTCTTC
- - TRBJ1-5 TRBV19 CASSIQGTSNQPQHF TGTGCCAGTAGTATTCAGGGCACTAGCAATCAGCCCCAGCATTTT
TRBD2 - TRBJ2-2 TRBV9 CASSRAVGTRNTGELFF TGTGCCAGCAGCAGGGCCGTGGGGACTAGAAACACCGGGGAGCTGTTTTTT
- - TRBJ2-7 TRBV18 CASSEQFIPYEQYF TGTGCCAGCTCGGAGCAGTTCATTCCCTACGAGCAGTACTTC